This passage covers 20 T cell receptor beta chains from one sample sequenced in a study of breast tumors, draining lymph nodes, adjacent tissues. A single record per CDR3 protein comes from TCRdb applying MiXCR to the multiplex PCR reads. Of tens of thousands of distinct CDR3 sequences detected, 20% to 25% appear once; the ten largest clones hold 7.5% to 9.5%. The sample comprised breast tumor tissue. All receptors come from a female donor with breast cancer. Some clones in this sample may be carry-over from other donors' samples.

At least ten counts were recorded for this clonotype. CDR3: CASSDSTAGQRSREQYF. CDR3 sequence (DNA): TGTGCCAGCAGTGACTCGACTGCCGGACAGCGATCACGGGAGCAGTACTTC. The chain recombines TRBV6-4 with TRBJ2-7, with TRBD1 as a possible D gene (6 bases). Per germline, CDR1 MRHNA and CDR2 SNTAGT. The CDR3 is made up of 17 amino acids. Trimming pared 0 bases from V and 7 bases from J, leaving 22 bases between.

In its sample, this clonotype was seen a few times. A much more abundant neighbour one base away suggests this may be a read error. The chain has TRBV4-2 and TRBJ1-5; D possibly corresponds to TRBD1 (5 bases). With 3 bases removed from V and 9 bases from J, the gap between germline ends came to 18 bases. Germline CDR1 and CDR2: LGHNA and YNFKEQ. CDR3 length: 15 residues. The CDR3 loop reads CASSHADGGGRPQHF. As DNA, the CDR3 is TGTGCCAGCAGCCATGCGGATGGGGGTGGTCGGCCCCAGCATTTT.

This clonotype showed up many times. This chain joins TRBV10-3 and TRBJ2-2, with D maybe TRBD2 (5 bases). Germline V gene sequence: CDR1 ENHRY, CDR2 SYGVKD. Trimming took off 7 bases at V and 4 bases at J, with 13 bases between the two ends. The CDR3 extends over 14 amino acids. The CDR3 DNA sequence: TGTGCCATCAAGGACGGGAATAGCACCGGGGAGCTGTTTTTT. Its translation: CAIKDGNSTGELFF.

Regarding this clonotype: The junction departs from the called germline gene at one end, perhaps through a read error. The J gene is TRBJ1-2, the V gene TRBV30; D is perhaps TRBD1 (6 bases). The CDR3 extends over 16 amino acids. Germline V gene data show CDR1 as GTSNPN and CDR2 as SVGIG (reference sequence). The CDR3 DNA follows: TGTGCCTGGAGTGCCTCCCTCAGGGGATTGCGGTATGGCTACCCCTTC. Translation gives CAWSASLRGLRYGYPF.

This CDR3 is CASSKGQGGYNEQFF. In DNA form, the CDR3 reads TGTGCCAGTAGTAAAGGACAGGGAGGTTACAATGAGCAGTTCTTC. The chain uses TRBV19 and TRBJ2-1, with 8 bases that match TRBD1. The junction had 6 bases not matched to a gene; V was cut back by 4 bases and J by 4 bases. In germline, CDR1 is LNHDA, CDR2 SQIVND (reference sequence). The CDR3 loop spans 15 amino acids.

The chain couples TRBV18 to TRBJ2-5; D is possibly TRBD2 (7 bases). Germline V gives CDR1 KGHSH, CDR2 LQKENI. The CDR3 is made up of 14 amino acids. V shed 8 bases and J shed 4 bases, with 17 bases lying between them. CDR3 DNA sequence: TGTGCCAGCGCAAAAAACAGGGAGGGAGAGACCCAGTACTTC. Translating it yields CASAKNREGETQYF.

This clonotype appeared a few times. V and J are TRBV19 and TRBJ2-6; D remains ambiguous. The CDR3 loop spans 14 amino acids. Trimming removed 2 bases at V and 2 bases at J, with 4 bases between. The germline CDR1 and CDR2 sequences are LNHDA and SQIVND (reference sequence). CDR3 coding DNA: TGTGCCAGTAGTATATTAACTGGGGCCAACGTCCTGACTTTC. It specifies CASSILTGANVLTF.

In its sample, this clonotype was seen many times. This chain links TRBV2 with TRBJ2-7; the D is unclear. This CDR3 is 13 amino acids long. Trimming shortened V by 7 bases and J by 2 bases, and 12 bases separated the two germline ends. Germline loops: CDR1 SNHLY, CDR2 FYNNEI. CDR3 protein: CASKLRLTYEQYF. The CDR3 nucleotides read TGTGCCAGCAAGTTGAGATTAACCTACGAGCAGTACTTC.

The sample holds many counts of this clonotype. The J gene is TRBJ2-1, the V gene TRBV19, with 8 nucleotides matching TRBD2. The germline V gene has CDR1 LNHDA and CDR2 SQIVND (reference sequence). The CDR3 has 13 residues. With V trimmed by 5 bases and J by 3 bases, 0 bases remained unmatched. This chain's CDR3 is CASSLAGYNEQFF. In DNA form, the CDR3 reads TGTGCCAGTAGTCTAGCGGGCTACAATGAGCAGTTCTTC. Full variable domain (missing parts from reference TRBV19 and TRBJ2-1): DGGITQSPKYLFRKEGQNVTLSCEQNLNHDAMYWYRQDPGQGLRLIYYSQIVNDFQKGDIAEGYSVSREKKESFPLTVTSAQKNPTAFYLCASSLAGYNEQFFGPGTRLTVL.

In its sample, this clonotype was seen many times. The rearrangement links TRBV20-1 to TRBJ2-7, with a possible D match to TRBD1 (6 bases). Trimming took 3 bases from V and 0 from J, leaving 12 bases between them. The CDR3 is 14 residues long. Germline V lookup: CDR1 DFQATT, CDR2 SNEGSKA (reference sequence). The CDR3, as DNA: TGCAGTGCTAGTGGGACAACGAGCTCCTACGAGCAGTACTTC. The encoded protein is CSASGTTSSYEQYF.

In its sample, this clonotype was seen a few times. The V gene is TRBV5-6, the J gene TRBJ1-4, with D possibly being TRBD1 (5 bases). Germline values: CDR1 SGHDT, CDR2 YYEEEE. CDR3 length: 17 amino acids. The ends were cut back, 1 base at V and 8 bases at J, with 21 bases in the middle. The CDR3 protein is CASSLLGETAAGEKLFF. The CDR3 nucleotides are TGTGCCAGCAGCTTGTTAGGGGAGACAGCCGCCGGGGAAAAACTGTTTTTT.

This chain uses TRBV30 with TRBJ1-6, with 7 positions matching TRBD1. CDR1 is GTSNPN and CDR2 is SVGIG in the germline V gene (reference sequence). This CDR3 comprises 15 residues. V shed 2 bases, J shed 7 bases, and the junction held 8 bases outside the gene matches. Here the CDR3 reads CAWSPLTGPNSPLHF. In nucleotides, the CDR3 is TGTGCCTGGAGTCCCCTGACAGGGCCAAATTCACCCCTCCACTTT.

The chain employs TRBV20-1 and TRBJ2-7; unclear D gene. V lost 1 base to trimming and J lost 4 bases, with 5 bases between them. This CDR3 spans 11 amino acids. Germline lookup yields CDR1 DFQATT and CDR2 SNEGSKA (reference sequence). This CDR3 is CSARAEYEQYF. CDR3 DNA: TGCAGTGCTAGAGCGGAATACGAGCAGTACTTC.

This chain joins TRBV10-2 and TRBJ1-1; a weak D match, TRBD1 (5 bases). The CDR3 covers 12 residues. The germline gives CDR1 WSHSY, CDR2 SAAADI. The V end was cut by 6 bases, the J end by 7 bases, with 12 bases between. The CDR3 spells CASSQNRIEAFF. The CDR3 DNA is TGCGCCAGCAGCCAAAACAGGATTGAAGCTTTCTTT.

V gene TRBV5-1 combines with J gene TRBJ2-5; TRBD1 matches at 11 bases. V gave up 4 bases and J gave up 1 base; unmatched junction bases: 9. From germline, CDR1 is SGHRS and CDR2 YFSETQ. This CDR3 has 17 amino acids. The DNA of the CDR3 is TGCGCCAGCAGCCCGGGCCGAGGGACAGGGGGCCAAGAGACCCAGTACTTC. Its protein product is CASSPGRGTGGQETQYF.

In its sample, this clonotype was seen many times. The CDR3 region has the DNA TGTGCCAGTTGGGGGACAGTAAATGAAAAACTGTTTTTT. Its protein product is CASWGTVNEKLFF. The chain joins TRBV19 to TRBJ1-4; 7 bases match TRBD1. The CDR3 consists of 13 residues. The V and J ends lost 8 bases and 5 bases, in that order; junction bases with no gene match: 5. Germline lookup yields CDR1 LNHDA and CDR2 SQIVND (reference sequence).

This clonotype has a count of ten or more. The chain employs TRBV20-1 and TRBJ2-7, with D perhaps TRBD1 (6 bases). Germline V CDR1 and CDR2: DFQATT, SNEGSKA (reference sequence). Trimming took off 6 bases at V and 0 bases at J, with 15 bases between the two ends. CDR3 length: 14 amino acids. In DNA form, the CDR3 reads TGCAGTGCCATGGGACACAGGAGCTCCTACGAGCAGTACTTC. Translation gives CSAMGHRSSYEQYF.

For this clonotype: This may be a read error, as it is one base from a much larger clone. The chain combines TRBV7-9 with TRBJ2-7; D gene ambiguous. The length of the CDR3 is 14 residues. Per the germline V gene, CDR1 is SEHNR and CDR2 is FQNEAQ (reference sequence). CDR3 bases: TGTGCCAGCAGCCCCGGGTTACGAGAATACGTGCAGTACTTC. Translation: CASSPGLREYVQYF.

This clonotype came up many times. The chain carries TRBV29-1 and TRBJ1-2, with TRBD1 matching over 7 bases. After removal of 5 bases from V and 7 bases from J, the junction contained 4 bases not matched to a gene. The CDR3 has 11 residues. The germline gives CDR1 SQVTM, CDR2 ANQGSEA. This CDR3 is CSVPQGGGYTF. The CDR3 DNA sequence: TGCAGCGTTCCCCAGGGGGGTGGCTACACCTTC. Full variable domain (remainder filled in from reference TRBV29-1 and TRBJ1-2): SAVISQKPSRDICQRGTSLTIQCQVDSQVTMMFWYRQQPGQSLTLIATANQGSEATYESGFVIDKFPISRPNLTFSTLTVSNMSPEDSSIYLCSVPQGGGYTFGSGTRLTVV.

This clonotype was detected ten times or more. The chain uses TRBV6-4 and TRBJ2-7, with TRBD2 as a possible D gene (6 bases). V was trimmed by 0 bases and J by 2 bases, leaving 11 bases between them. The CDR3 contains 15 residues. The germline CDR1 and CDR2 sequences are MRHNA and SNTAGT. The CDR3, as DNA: TGTGCCAGCAGTGACTCTCCGGGGGAGCCCTACGAGCAGTACTTC. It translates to CASSDSPGEPYEQYF.